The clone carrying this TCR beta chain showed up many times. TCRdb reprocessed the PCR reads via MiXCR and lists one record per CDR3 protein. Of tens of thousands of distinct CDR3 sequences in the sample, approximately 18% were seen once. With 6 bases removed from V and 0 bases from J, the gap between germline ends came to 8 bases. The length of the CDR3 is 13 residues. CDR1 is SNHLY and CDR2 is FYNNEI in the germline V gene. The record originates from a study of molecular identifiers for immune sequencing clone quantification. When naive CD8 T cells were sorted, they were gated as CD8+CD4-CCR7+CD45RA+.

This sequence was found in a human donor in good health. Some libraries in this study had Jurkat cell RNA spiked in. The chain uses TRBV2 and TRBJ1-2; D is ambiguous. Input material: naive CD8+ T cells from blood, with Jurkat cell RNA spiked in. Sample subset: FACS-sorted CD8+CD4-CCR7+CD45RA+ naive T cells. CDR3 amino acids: CASSETTNYGYTF. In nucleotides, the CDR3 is TGTGCCAGCAGCGAGACAACTAACTATGGCTACACCTTC.